This paragraph reports one T cell receptor (beta chain). This record comes from a study of blood T cell repertoires in COVID-19. About the research overall: Samples taken during acute and convalescent COVID-19 were collected in the United States, Italy and Spain. Sample material is recorded as cDNA or gDNA derived from T cells, B-cell-depleted T cells, or PBMCs.

As processed by the authors: Quantification of nucleated cells was approximated via reference gene primer amplification. Libraries were prepared by immunoSEQ multiplex PCR; TCRdb keeps only in-frame clonotypes and omits some of them. V and J calls and clone size are those listed in that table; D and trimming were worked out from the DNA. In the table there are 90,000 to 120,000 clones, around 89% of which are singletons. Germline V gene sequence: CDR1 MDHEN, CDR2 SYDVKM. This CDR3 is built from 13 residues. V was cut by 10 bases and J by 4 bases, with 16 bases left in between. Sequenced sample: peripheral blood. The source of this sequence is a man in his forties or fifties with active or convalescent COVID-19. This chain links TRBV28 with TRBJ1-2; perhaps TRBD1 as D (5 bases). The CDR3 sequence is CATRGAGGYGYTF. The CDR3, as DNA: TGTGCCACCCGCGGGGCGGGAGGCTATGGCTACACCTTC.